This T cell receptor beta chain was obtained from a study of T cell responses to AZD1222 COVID-19 vaccine. Only in-frame clones appear in the TCRdb table, and some are missing; sequencing was by immunoSEQ multiplex PCR. The table shows 70,000 to 95,000 clones, with under 95% occurring only once. The sequences come from peripheral blood, collected on day 0 of AZD1222 vaccination. The TCR originated in an adult in good health.

In DNA, the CDR3 is TGTGCCAGCCGGGGATCGGAGCTTTCACCCCTCCACTTT. It encodes CASRGSELSPLHF. The V gene is TRBV7-3, the J gene TRBJ1-6; no definite D call. This CDR3 is 13 amino acids long. The V gene's germline CDR1 is SGHTA and CDR2 FQGTGA. V was shortened by 8 bases and J by 9 bases, with 14 bases between the two germline ends.